Below, 13 T cell receptor beta chains from the same sample are listed, as sequenced in a study of graft-versus-host responses after intestinal transplantation. Using immunoSEQ multiplex PCR, the repertoire was profiled, and TCRdb retains in-frame clones only, with some absent. The sample includes around 6,400 clones, 20% to 30% of them seen just once. The starting material was alloreactive CD4+ T cells from a mixed lymphocyte reaction culture, obtained before intestinal transplant. Subset in this sample: CFSE-low proliferating T cells sorted from approximately 6-day pre-transplant mixed lymphocyte reaction (GvH or HvG direction). The origin of the receptors is a human patient who received an intestinal transplant.

The genes are TRBV21-1 and TRBJ1-2. TRBV21-1 is listed as a pseudogene. The CDR3 loop spans 17 amino acids. In DNA form, the CDR3 reads TGTGCCAGCAGCAGGACTAACCCGTGGGGGAACCACTATGGCTACACCTTC. Translated: CASSRTNPWGNHYGYTF.

Points on this clone: At one of its ends the junction is not consistent with the germline gene, which may arise from a read error. DNA for the CDR3: TGTGCCAGCAGCGTAGCCCCCCACTCTGGGGCCAACGTCCTGACTTTC. It yields the protein CASSVAPHSGANVLTF. This sequence joins TRBV11-1 and TRBJ2-6; D gene uncertain. This CDR3 region has 16 residues. Germline CDR1 and CDR2: SGHAT and FQDESV (reference sequence).

Regarding this clone: The junction and the germline gene differ at one end; a read error may be behind it. Other DNA sequences in the same sample also yield this CDR3. This CDR3 reads CASSLGTSRGEQYF. CDR3 nucleotide sequence: TGTGCTAGCAGCCTAGGGACTAGCAGGGGCGAGCAGTACTTC. The V call is TRBV6-1, the J call TRBJ2-7, with 9 bases that match TRBD2. Germline V gene data show CDR1 as MNHNS and CDR2 as SASEGT. The CDR3 consists of 14 residues.

This clone was counted only a few times. V usage is TRBV27 and J usage is TRBJ2-1, with TRBD2 matching 7 bases. The V gene end was trimmed by 3 bases and the J gene end by 8 bases; junction bases not matched to a gene: 1. Germline assignment: CDR1 MNHEY and CDR2 SMNVEV (reference sequence). CDR3 length: 12 residues. The chain's CDR3 is CASSFRGDEQFF. CDR3 coding DNA: TGTGCCAGCAGTTTTCGGGGGGATGAGCAGTTCTTC.

The chain combines TRBV6-5 with TRBJ1-1; 9 positions agree with TRBD1. V gave up 2 bases and J gave up 7 bases; unmatched junction bases: 5. The CDR3 length is 14 residues. The germline V gene has CDR1 MNHEY and CDR2 SVGAGI. The CDR3 here is CASSYPGQGFEAFF. The CDR3 region has the DNA TGTGCCAGCAGTTACCCCGGACAGGGGTTTGAAGCTTTCTTT.

The chain employs TRBV5-7 and TRBJ2-5; 11 bases match TRBD2. TRBV5-7 is flagged as an ORF with uncertain function. Germline trimming cut 5 bases from V and 4 bases from J; bases unmatched to any gene: 4. The CDR3 contains 14 residues. CDR3 nucleotide sequence: TGTGCCAGCAGTCACGGACTAGCGGGAGAGACCCAGTACTTC. Its translation is CASSHGLAGETQYF.

This clone occurred a few times. This chain uses TRBV10-3 with TRBJ2-3; D is unclear. V dropped 0 bases and J dropped 2 bases, with 9 bases sitting between them. The CDR3 totals 15 residues. Germline V CDR1 and CDR2: ENHRY, SYGVKD. In DNA, the CDR3 is TGTGCCATCAGTGAGTCGCCTTTCCCCACAGATACGCAGTATTTT. Amino acid sequence: CAISESPFPTDTQYF.

CDR3 nucleotides: TGTGCCAGCAGTGAATTTGGGGGAAAAGAGACCCAGTACTTC. Residues: CASSEFGGKETQYF. The J gene is TRBJ2-5, the V gene TRBV6-1, with D possibly called TRBD1 or TRBD2 (5 bases each). The V end lost 2 bases, the J end lost 3 bases, and 10 bases lay between the germline ends. This CDR3 contains 14 residues. Germline V lookup: CDR1 MNHNS, CDR2 SASEGT.

This clone was detected a few times. V gene TRBV7-9 combines with J gene TRBJ2-3; the D is unclear. CDR3 length: 17 residues. CDR1 SEHNR and CDR2 FQNEAQ come from the germline V gene (reference sequence). V lost 0 bases, J lost 0 bases, and 13 bases lay in between. In DNA form, the CDR3 reads TGTGCCAGCAGCTTAGCGGGCCAGTCCCATAGCACAGATACGCAGTATTTT. Translated, it gives CASSLAGQSHSTDTQYF. The variable domain in full, completed from reference TRBV7-9 and TRBJ2-3, reads DTGVSQNPRHKITKRGQNVTFRCDPISEHNRLYWYRQTLGQGPEFLTYFQNEAQLEKSRLLSDRFSAERPKGSFSTLEIQRTEQGDSAMYLCASSLAGQSHSTDTQYFGPGTRLTVL.

This clone came up a few times. The chain joins TRBV11-2 to TRBJ1-1; possibly TRBD1 for D (5 bases). V shed 4 bases and J shed 1 base, with 7 bases lying between them. The germline gives CDR1 SGHAT, CDR2 FQNNGV. This CDR3 is 13 amino acids long. The CDR3 DNA reads as TGTGCCAGCAGCTGGGACTGGAACACTGAAGCTTTCTTT. Translating it yields CASSWDWNTEAFF.

By frequency in the sample, this clone is medium-sized (0.01 to 0.1%). The rearrangement joins TRBV9 to TRBJ2-3; the D call may be TRBD1 or TRBD2 (6 bases each). V was pared by 5 bases and J by 3 bases, with 10 bases between. The CDR3 covers 13 residues. Germline V gene sequence: CDR1 SGDLS, CDR2 YYNGEE. The CDR3 region is CASRAGTTDTQYF. The CDR3 DNA reads as TGTGCCAGCAGGGCGGGGACAACAGATACGCAGTATTTT.

This clone is labeled medium-sized. CDR3 sequence: CASSPGDTQYF. The CDR3 DNA sequence: TGTGCCAGCTCACCGGGAGATACGCAGTATTTT. The chain carries TRBV18 and TRBJ2-3; unclear D gene. Germline assignment: CDR1 KGHSH and CDR2 LQKENI. V lost 3 bases and J lost 5, with 3 bases in between. The CDR3 has 11 amino acids.

This clone showed up just a few times. The chain couples TRBV6-1 to TRBJ2-7; D possibly corresponds to TRBD2 (9 bases). Germline CDR1 is MNHNS and CDR2 is SASEGT. The length of the CDR3 is 20 residues. Trimming stripped 0 bases from V and 3 bases from J, with 27 bases between. CDR3 bases: TGTGCCAGCAGTGAAGCTCCCGGACAGGGACTAGCCTTCCTCTACTACGAGCAGTACTTC. As protein: CASSEAPGQGLAFLYYEQYF.